This TCR beta chain was sequenced in a study of shared clonotypes between healthy human individuals. Notes on this clone: The antigen is undetermined.

CDR3 length equals 17 residues. The germline CDR1 and CDR2 sequences are MGHDK and SYGVNS. V was clipped by 2 bases and J by 7 bases; unmatched bases: 11. Each subset's genomic DNA was split evenly across several immunoSEQ plates. The protocol was immunoSEQ multiplex PCR, while the TCRdb copy is restricted to in-frame clones and leaves out a portion. The table has roughly 2.4 million clones, about 94% seen once; the top ten hold around 0.13%. Study-wide results and caveats: Incompleteness in sorted-subset sequencing, despite large depth, was shown by rarefaction.

Healthy HIV-negative adults with no recent acute infections or vaccinations were recruited as donors. Sample: naive CD4+ T cells sorted from blood. Subset here: CD45RA+ positively selected. The TCR comes from a man younger than 35 in good health. This chain links TRBV25-1 with TRBJ2-5; TRBD1 agrees at 12 bases. CDR3 coding DNA: TGTGCCAGCAGTGAAGACCTTCCGGGACAGGGGGCGATGACCCAGTACTTC. This sequence encodes CASSEDLPGQGAMTQYF.